These 11 T cell receptor beta chains came from one sample sequenced in a study of T cells after yellow fever vaccination. TCRdb processed the 5' RACE reads anew with MiXCR; each CDR3 protein has one entry. The table shows 250,000 to 400,000 distinct CDR3 sequences, with approximately 4% occurring only once. This material consisted of PBMCs, taken 5 days after the yellow fever booster vaccination. These TCRs come from a man between 18 and 35 years old who received the YFV17D yellow fever vaccine.

This chain links TRBV20-1 with TRBJ1-6; D ambiguous. Germline loops: CDR1 DFQATT, CDR2 SNEGSKA (reference sequence). Trimming shortened V by 1 base and J by 3 bases, and 10 bases separated the two germline ends. The CDR3 has 15 residues. In DNA, the CDR3 is TGCAGTGCTAGAGGGGTGGGCTACTATAATTCACCCCTCCACTTT. Translating gives CSARGVGYYNSPLHF.

This clonotype came up many times. This chain uses TRBV7-9 with TRBJ1-1; D not resolved. CDR3 length: 11 residues. Looked up from germline, CDR1 is SEHNR and CDR2 is FQNEAQ (reference sequence). V dropped 6 bases and J dropped 8 bases, with 10 bases sitting between them. The CDR3 region has the DNA TGTGCCAGCAGGTTTTCTGGCGAAGCTTTCTTT. Its translation is CASRFSGEAFF.

The chain recombines TRBV6-5 with TRBJ2-5; no firm D call. This CDR3 has 13 residues. Trimming removed 6 bases from V and 4 bases from J, with 12 bases in between. Germline lookup yields CDR1 MNHEY and CDR2 SVGAGI. The DNA for the CDR3 is TGTGCCAGCAGGATAGACAACCTAGAGACCCAGTACTTC. Its protein product is CASRIDNLETQYF.

This clonotype has only a few counts. This chain joins TRBV5-1 and TRBJ1-6; TRBD1 matches at 9 bases. CDR3 length: 15 residues. CDR1 and CDR2 from the germline V gene are SGHRS and YFSETQ. Germline trimming cut 0 bases from V and 9 bases from J; bases unmatched to any gene: 4. The CDR3 spells CASSLAGTGRSPLHF. CDR3 DNA sequence: TGCGCCAGCAGCTTGGCCGGGACAGGGCGTTCACCCCTCCACTTT.

This clonotype was seen repeatedly, ten times or more. This chain uses TRBV28 with TRBJ1-1; TRBD1 matches at 10 bases. Per the germline V gene, CDR1 is MDHEN and CDR2 is SYDVKM. This CDR3 contains 14 residues. The ends lost 5 bases at V and 7 bases at J; junction bases unmatched: 7. CDR3 nucleotide sequence: TGTGCCAGCAGTCTCCTGGGACAGGGGCATGAAGCTTTCTTT. Its protein product is CASSLLGQGHEAFF.

The chain couples TRBV11-2 to TRBJ2-3, with D perhaps assigned TRBD1 or TRBD2 (5 bases each). Germline V gene sequence: CDR1 SGHAT, CDR2 FQNNGV. The length of the CDR3 is 15 residues. V lost 3 bases, J lost 1 base, and 11 bases lay in between. This CDR3 is CASSFRDPRTDTQYF. In DNA form, the CDR3 reads TGTGCCAGCAGCTTCCGGGACCCGCGCACAGATACGCAGTATTTT.

The chain joins TRBV14 to TRBJ2-3; TRBD1 might be the D (6 bases). The V gene lost 1 base and the J gene lost 0 bases, with 11 bases spanning the gap. The germline V gene has CDR1 SGHDN and CDR2 FVKESK. The CDR3 length is 16 residues. CDR3 in DNA: TGTGCCAGCAGCCAAGCAGGGGCGTATAGCACAGATACGCAGTATTTT. Its protein product is CASSQAGAYSTDTQYF.

This clonotype was observed many times. This chain links TRBV9 with TRBJ2-3; D is perhaps TRBD1 (5 bases). This CDR3 contains 14 residues. Germline-derived CDR1 and CDR2 are SGDLS and YYNGEE. The V and J ends lost 3 bases and 3 bases respectively, with 11 bases between them. This CDR3 reads CASSAKGVTDTQYF. Here the CDR3 DNA reads TGTGCCAGCAGCGCGAAAGGGGTTACAGATACGCAGTATTTT.

The chain has TRBV4-3 and TRBJ2-6; TRBD1 might be the D (6 bases). This CDR3 is 14 amino acids long. Germline values: CDR1 LGHNA, CDR2 YSLEER. V lost 3 bases, J lost 5 bases, and 8 bases lay in between. CDR3 sequence: CASSQGARANVLTF. CDR3 nucleotide sequence: TGCGCCAGCAGCCAGGGGGCCAGGGCCAACGTCCTGACTTTC.

CDR3 sequence (DNA): TGCAGTGCTAGAGTAGGGCCCCCGAACACTGAAGCTTTCTTT. Residues: CSARVGPPNTEAFF. This chain connects TRBV20-1 to TRBJ1-1; D remains ambiguous. The CDR3 is 14 residues long. Between the trimmed V and J ends, which lost 1 base and 1 base, there was a span of 10 bases. CDR1 and CDR2 (germline): DFQATT, SNEGSKA (reference sequence).

The J gene is TRBJ2-7, the V gene TRBV5-1; no clear D. The CDR3 is 12 amino acids. The germline V gene encodes CDR1 SGHRS and CDR2 YFSETQ. V was trimmed by 4 bases and J by 3 bases, leaving 8 bases between them. As DNA, the CDR3 is TGCGCCAGCAGCACCGGCCACTACGAGCAGTACTTC. This encodes CASSTGHYEQYF.